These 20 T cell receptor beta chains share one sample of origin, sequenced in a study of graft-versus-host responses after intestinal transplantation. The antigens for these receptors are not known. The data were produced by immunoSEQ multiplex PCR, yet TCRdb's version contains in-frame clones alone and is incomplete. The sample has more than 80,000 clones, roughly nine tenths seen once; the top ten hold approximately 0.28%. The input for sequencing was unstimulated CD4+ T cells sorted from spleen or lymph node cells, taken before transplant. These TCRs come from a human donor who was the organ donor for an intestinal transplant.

The DNA of the CDR3 is TGTGCCAGCAGTGGAGAAAGGCAGGGCGGTTTTTCCACCTTC. Residues: CASSGERQGGFSTF. The chain couples TRBV2 to TRBJ1-2; D is possibly TRBD1 (5 bases). Germline CDR1 SNHLY, CDR2 FYNNEI. CDR3 length: 14 amino acids. Trimming stripped 4 bases from V and 13 bases from J, with 22 bases between.

CDR3 nucleotides: TGTGCCAGCAGCAGAGACAGAGAGAACACTGAAGCTTTCTTT. Protein sequence: CASSRDRENTEAFF. V is TRBV5-4 and J is TRBJ1-1, with D possibly being TRBD1 (5 bases). Deletions cut 4 bases from V and 1 base from J, with 11 bases between. This CDR3 has 14 residues. Germline V gives CDR1 SGHNT, CDR2 YYREEE (reference sequence).

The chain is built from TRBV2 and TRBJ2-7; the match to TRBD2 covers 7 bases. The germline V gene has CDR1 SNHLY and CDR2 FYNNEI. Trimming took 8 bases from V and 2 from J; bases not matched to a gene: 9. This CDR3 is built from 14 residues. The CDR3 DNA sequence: TGTGCCAGCGGGAGGGGCAAGGTGGCCTACGAGCAGTACTTC. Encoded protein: CASGRGKVAYEQYF.

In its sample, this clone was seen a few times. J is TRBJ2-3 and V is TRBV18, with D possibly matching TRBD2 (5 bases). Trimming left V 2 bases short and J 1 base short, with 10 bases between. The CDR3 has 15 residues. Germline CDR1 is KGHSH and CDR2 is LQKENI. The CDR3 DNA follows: TGTGCCAGCTCACCAATAGCGAGCGGCACAGATACGCAGTATTTT. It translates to CASSPIASGTDTQYF.

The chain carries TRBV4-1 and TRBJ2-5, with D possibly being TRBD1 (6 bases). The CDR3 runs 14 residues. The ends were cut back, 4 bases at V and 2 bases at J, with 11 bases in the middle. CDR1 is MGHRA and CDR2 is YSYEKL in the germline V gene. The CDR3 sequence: CASSRGQSQETQYF. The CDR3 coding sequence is TGCGCCAGCAGCCGAGGACAGTCTCAAGAGACCCAGTACTTC.

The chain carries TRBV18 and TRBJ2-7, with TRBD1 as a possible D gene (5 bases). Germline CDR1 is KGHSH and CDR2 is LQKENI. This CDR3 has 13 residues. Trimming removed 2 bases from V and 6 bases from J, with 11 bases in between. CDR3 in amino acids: CASSPYPQGEQYF. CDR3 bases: TGTGCCAGCTCACCATATCCCCAGGGCGAGCAGTACTTC.

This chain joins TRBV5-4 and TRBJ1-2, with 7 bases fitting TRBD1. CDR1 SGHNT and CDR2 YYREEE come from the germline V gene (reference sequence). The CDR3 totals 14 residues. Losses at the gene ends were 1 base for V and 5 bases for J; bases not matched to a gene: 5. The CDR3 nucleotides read TGTGCCAGCAGCTTGAAGGACAGGCCATATGGCTACACCTTC. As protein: CASSLKDRPYGYTF.

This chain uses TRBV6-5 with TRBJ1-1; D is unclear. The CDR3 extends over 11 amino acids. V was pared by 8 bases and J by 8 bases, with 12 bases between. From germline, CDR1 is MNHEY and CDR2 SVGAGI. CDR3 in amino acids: CASRLPREAFF. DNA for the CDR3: TGTGCCAGCCGCCTTCCCAGGGAAGCTTTCTTT.

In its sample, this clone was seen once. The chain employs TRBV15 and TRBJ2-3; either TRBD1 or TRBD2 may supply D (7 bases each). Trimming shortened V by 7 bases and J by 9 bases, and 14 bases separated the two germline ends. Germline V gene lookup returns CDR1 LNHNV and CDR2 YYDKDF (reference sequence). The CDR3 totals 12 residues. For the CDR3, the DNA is TGTGCCACCACCAGGGGGGGAAGGACGCAGTATTTT. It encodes CATTRGGRTQYF.

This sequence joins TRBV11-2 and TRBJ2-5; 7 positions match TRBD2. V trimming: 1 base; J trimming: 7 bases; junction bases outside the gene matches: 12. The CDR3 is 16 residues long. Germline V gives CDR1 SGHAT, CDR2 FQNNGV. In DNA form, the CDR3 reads TGTGCCAGCAGCTTAGGTGGGGCGGCTAGCGGTGGGACCCAGTACTTC. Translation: CASSLGGAASGGTQYF.

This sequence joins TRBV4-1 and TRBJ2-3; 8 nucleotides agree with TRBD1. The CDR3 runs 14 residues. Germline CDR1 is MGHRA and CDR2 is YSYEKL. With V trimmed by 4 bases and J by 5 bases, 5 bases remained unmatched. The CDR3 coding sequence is TGCGCCAGCAGCCCGGGACAGGCCGAAGATACGCAGTATTTT. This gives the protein CASSPGQAEDTQYF.

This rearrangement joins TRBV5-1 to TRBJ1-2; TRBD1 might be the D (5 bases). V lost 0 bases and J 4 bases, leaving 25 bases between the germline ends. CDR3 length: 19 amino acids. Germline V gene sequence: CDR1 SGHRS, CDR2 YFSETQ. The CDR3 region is CASSLAGNQGISLSYGYTF. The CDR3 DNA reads TGCGCCAGCAGCTTGGCAGGGAATCAGGGAATCAGCCTTAGCTATGGCTACACCTTC.

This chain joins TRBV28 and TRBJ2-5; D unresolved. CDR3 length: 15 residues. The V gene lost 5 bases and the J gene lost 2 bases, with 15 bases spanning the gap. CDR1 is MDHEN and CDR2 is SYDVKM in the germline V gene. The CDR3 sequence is CASSPSPGLQETQYF. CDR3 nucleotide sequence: TGTGCCAGCAGTCCCTCCCCTGGCTTACAAGAGACCCAGTACTTC. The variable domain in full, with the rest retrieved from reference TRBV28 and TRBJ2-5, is DVKVTQSSRYLVKRTGEKVFLECVQDMDHENMFWYRQDPGLGLRLIYFSYDVKMKEKGDIPEGYSVSREKKERFSLILESASTNQTSMYLCASSPSPGLQETQYFGPGTRLLVL.

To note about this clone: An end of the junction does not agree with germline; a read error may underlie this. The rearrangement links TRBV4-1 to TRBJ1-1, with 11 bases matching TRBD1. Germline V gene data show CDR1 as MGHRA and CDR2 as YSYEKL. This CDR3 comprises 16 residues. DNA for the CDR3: TGCGTCAGCAGCCAAGGACGGGGACAGGGGGGGACTGAAGCTTTCTTT. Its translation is CVSSQGRGQGGTEAFF.

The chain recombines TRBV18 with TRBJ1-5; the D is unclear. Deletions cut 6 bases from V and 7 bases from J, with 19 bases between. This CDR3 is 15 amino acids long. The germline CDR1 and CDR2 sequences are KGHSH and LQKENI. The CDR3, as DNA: TGTGCCAGCTCCCCCCTAGGAGGGCCCATCCAGCCCCAGCATTTT. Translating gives CASSPLGGPIQPQHF.

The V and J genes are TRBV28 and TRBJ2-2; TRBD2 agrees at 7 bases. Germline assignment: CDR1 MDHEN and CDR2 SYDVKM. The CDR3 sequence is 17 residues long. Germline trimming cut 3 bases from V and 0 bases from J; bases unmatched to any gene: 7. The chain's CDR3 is CASSLFQRGPNTGELFF. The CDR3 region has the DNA TGTGCCAGCAGTTTGTTCCAGCGGGGACCGAACACCGGGGAGCTGTTTTTT.

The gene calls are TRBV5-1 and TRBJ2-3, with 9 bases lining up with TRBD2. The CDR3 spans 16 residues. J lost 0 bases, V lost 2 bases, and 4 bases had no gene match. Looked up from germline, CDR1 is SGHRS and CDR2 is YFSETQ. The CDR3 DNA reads TGCGCCAGCAGCTTCTTAGCGGGGGCTAGCACAGATACGCAGTATTTT. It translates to CASSFLAGASTDTQYF.

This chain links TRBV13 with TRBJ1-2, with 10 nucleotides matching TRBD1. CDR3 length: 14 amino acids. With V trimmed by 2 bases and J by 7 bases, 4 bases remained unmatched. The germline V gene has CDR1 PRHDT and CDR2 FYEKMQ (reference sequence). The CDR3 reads CASSLPGQGSGYTF. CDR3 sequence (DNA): TGTGCCAGCAGCTTACCGGGACAGGGGTCTGGCTACACCTTC. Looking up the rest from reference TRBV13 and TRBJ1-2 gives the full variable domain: AAGVIQSPRHLIKEKRETATLKCYPIPRHDTVYWYQQGPGQDPQFLISFYEKMQSDKGSIPDRFSAQQFSDYHSELNMSSLELGDSALYFCASSLPGQGSGYTFGSGTRLTVV.

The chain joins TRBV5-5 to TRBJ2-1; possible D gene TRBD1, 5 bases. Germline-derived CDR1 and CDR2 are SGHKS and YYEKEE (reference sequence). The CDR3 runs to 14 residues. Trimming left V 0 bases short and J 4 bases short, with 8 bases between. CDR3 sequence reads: CASSLEQVYNEQFF. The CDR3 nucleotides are TGTGCCAGCAGCTTGGAACAGGTATACAATGAGCAGTTCTTC.

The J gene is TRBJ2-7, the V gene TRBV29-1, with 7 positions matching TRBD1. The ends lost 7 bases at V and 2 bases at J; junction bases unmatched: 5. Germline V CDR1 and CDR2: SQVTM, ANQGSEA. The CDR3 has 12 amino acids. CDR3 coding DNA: TGCAGCGCCGGGACAGTAGCCTACGAGCAGTACTTC. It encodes CSAGTVAYEQYF.